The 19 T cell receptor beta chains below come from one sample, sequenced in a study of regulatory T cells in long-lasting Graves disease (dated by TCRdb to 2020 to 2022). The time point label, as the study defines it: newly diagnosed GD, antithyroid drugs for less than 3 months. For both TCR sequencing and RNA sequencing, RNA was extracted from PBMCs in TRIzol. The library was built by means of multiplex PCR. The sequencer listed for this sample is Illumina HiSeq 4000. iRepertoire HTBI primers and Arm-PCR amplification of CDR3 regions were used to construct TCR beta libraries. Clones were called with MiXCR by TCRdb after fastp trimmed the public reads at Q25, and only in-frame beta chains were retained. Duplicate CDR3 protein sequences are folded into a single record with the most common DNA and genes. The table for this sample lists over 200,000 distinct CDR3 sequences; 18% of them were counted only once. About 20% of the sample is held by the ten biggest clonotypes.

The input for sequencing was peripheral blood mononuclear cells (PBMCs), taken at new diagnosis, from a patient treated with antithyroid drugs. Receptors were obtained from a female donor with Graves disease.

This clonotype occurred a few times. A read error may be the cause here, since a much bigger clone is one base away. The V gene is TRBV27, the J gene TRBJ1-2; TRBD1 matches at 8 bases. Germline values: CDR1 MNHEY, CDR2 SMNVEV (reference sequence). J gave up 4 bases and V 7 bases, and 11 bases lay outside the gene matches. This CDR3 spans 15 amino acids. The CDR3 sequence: CASKPGQAGTYGYTF. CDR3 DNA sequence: TGTGCCAGCAAACCGGGACAGGCGGGGACCTATGGCTACACCTTC.

The CDR3 is CASSLEGSGWTGYEQYF. The CDR3 DNA sequence: TGTGCCAGCAGCTTGGAGGGTAGCGGGTGGACCGGGTACGAGCAGTACTTC. This chain joins TRBV5-6 and TRBJ2-7, with 7 bases lining up with TRBD2. Losses at the gene ends were 0 bases for V and 4 bases for J; bases not matched to a gene: 13. CDR1 and CDR2 from the germline V gene are SGHDT and YYEEEE. The CDR3 has 17 residues.

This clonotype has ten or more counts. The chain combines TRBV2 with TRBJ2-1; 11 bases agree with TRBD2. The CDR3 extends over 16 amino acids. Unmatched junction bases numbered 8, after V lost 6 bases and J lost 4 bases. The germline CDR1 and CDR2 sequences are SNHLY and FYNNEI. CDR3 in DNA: TGTGCCAGCAGCGTTATGGGACTAGCGGTTTACAATGAGCAGTTCTTC. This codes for CASSVMGLAVYNEQFF.

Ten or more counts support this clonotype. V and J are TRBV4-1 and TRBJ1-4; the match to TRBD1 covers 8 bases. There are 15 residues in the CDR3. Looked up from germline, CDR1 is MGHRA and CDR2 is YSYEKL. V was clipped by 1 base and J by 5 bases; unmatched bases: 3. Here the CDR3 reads CASSQAGTGNEKLFF. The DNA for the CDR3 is TGCGCCAGCAGCCAAGCTGGGACAGGAAATGAAAAACTGTTTTTT.

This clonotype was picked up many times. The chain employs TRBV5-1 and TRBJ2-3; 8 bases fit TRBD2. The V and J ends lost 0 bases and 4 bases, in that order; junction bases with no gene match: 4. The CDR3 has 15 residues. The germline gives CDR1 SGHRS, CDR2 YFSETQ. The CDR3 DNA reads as TGCGCCAGCAGCTTGGTGGCGGGAGGAGCAGATACGCAGTATTTT. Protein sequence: CASSLVAGGADTQYF.

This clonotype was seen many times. CDR3 bases: TGCGCCAGCAGCTTGACGGCCACCCGGAACACTGAAGCTTTCTTT. Translating gives CASSLTATRNTEAFF. This chain joins TRBV5-1 and TRBJ1-1, with D unresolved. Germline V lookup: CDR1 SGHRS, CDR2 YFSETQ. The V gene lost 1 base and the J gene lost 1 base, with 11 bases spanning the gap. The CDR3 runs 15 residues.

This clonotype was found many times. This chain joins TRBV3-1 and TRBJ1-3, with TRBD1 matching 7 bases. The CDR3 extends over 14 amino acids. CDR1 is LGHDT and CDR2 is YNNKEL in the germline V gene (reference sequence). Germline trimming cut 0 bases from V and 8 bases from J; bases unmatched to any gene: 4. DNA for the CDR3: TGTGCCAGCAGCCAAGAGGGGGACAGTGACACCATATATTTT. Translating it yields CASSQEGDSDTIYF.

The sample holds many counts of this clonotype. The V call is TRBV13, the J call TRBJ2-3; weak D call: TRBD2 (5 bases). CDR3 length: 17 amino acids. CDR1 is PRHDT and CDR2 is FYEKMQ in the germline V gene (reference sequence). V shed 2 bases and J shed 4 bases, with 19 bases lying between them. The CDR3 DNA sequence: TGTGCCAGCAGCTTACCCCGGGGTCTGGCCCTACCAGATACGCAGTATTTT. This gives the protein CASSLPRGLALPDTQYF.

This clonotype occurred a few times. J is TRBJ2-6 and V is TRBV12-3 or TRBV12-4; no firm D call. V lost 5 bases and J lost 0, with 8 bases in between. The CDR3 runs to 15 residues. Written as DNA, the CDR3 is TGTGCCAGCAGTGAACACCGCTCTGGGGCCAACGTCCTGACTTTC. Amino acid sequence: CASSEHRSGANVLTF.

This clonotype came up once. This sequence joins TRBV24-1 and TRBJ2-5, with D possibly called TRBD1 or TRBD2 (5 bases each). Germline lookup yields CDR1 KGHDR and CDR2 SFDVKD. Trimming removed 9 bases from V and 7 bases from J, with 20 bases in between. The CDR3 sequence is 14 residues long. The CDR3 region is CATATGTLAGTQYF. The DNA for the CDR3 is TGTGCCACCGCAACCGGGACCCTTGCGGGGACCCAGTACTTC.

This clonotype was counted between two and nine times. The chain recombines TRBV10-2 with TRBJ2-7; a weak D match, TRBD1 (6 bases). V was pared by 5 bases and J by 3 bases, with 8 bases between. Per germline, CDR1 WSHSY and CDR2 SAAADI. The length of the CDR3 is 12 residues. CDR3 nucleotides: TGCGCCAGCAGTACCAGGGGCTACGAGCAGTACTTC. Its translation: CASSTRGYEQYF.

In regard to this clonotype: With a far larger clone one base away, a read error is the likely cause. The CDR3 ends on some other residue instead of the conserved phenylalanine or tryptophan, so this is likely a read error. CDR3 in amino acids: CASSKGLAGTRDTQYL. The DNA of the CDR3 is TGTGCCAGCAGCAAAGGACTAGCGGGAACGAGGGATACGCAGTATTTG. The rearrangement uses TRBV9 and TRBJ2-3; 12 bases fit TRBD2. The ends lost 4 bases at V and 6 bases at J; junction bases unmatched: 9. Germline assignment: CDR1 SGDLS and CDR2 YYNGEE. This CDR3 is 16 amino acids long.

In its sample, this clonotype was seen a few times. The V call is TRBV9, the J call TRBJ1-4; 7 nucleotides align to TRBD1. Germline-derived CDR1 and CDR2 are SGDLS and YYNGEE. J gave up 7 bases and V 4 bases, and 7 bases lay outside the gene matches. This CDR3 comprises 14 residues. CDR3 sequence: CASSPGGGREKLFF. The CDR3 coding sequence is TGTGCCAGCAGCCCGGGAGGGGGCCGTGAAAAACTGTTTTTT.

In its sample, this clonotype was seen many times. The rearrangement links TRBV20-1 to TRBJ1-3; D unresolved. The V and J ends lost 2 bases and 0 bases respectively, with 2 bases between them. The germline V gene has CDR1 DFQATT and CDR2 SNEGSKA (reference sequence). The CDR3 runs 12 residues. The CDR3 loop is CSARHSGNTIYF. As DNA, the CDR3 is TGCAGTGCTAGACACTCTGGAAACACCATATATTTT.

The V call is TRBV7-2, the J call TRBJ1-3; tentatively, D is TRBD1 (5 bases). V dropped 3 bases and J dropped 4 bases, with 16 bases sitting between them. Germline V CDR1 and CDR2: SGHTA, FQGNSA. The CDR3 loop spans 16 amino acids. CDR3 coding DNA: TGTGCCAGCAGCTTGAGCAGGGAAAGGTCCGGAAACACCATATATTTT. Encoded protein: CASSLSRERSGNTIYF. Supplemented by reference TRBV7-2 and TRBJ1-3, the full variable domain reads GAGVSQSPSNKVTEKGKDVELRCDPISGHTALYWYRQSLGQGLEFLIYFQGNSAPDKSGLPSDRFSAERTGGSVSTLTIQRTQQEDSAVYLCASSLSRERSGNTIYFGEGSWLTVV.

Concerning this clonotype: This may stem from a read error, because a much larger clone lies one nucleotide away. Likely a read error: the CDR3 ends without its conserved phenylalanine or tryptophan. The CDR3 sequence is CASSWIAGEQFS. The CDR3 DNA is TGTGCCAGCAGTTGGATCGCGGGTGAGCAGTTCTCC. V gene TRBV6-5 combines with J gene TRBJ2-1, with D perhaps TRBD2 (5 bases). There are 12 residues in the CDR3. The V gene lost 4 bases and the J gene lost 9 bases, with 10 bases spanning the gap. Germline CDR1 and CDR2: MNHEY and SVGAGI.

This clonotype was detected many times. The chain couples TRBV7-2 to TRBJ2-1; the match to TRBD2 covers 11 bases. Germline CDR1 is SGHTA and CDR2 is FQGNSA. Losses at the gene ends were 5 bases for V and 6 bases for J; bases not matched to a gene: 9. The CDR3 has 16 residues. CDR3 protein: CASSRTTSGSFNEQFF. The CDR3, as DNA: TGTGCCAGCAGCCGGACCACTAGCGGGAGTTTCAATGAGCAGTTCTTC. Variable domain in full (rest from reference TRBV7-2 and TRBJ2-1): GAGVSQSPSNKVTEKGKDVELRCDPISGHTALYWYRQSLGQGLEFLIYFQGNSAPDKSGLPSDRFSAERTGGSVSTLTIQRTQQEDSAVYLCASSRTTSGSFNEQFFGPGTRLTVL.

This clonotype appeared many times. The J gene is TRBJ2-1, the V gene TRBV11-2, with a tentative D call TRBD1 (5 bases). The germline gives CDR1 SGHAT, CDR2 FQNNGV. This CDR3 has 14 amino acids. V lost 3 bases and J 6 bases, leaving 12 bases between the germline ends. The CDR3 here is CASSLAGQLNEQFF. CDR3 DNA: TGTGCCAGCAGCTTGGCCGGACAACTCAATGAGCAGTTCTTC.

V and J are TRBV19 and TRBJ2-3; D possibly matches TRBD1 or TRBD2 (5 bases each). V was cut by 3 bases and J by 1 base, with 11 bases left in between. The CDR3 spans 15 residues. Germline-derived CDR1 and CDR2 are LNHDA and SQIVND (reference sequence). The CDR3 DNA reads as TGTGCCAGTAGTATCGGGACGAGCCGCACAGATACGCAGTATTTT. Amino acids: CASSIGTSRTDTQYF.